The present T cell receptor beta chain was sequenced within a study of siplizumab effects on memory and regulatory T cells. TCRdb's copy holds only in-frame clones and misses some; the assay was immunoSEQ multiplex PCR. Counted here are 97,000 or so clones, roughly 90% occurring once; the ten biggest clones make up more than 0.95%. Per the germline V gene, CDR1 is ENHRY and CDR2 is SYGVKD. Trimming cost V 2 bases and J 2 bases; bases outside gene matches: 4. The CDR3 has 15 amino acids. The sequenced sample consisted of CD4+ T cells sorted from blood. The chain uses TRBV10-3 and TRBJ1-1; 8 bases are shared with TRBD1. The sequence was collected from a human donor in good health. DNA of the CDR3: TGTGCCATCAGTGAGCCAACAGGGGGTAACACTGAAGCTTTCTTT. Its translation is CAISEPTGGNTEAFF.